Reported below is one T cell receptor beta chain. Antigen specificity is unknown. CD45RO-negative, CCR7-selected cells formed the naive CD8 fraction, which excluded terminally differentiated effector memory CD45RA+ cells. The data originate from a study of shared clonotypes between healthy human individuals. At the level of the study: Researchers assigned three CD4 naive, three CD4 memory, two CD8 naive and one CD8 memory plate to each donor. Findings and limits, study-wide: Unshared clonotypes carried lower generation probabilities than those common to all four donors.

Method: immunoSEQ multiplex PCR; TCRdb's copy keeps in-frame clones and lacks some. The data hold about 2.1 million clones, with under 95% observed a single time. Germline V CDR1 and CDR2: SGDLS, YYNGEE. The CDR3 runs to 18 residues. V lost 4 bases to trimming and J lost 1 base; unmatched junction nucleotides: 9. This TCR derives from a man between 18 and 29 years old in good health. Some clones in this sample may be carry-over from other donors' samples. The V gene is TRBV9, the J gene TRBJ2-3; 13 bases match TRBD2. Sequencing used naive CD8+ T cells from PBMCs. For the CDR3, the DNA is TGTGCCAGCAGCCTTACTAGCGGGAGGGTTCGGGGCACAGATACGCAGTATTTT. This encodes CASSLTSGRVRGTDTQYF.